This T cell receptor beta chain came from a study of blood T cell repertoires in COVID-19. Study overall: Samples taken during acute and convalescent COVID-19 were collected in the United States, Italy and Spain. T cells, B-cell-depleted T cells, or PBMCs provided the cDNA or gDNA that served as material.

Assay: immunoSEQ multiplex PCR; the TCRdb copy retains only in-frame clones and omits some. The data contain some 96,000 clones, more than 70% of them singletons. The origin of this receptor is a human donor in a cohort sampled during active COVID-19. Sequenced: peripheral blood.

The DNA for the CDR3 is TGCGCCAGCAGCTGGGGACAGGCGACAACTAATGAAAAACTGTTTTTT. It translates to CASSWGQATTNEKLFF. The chain carries TRBV5-1 and TRBJ1-4, with 8 bases lining up with TRBD1. V was clipped by 3 bases and J by 0 bases; unmatched bases: 4. Germline values: CDR1 SGHRS, CDR2 YFSETQ. The CDR3 loop spans 16 amino acids. The full variable domain, its missing parts supplied by reference TRBV5-1 and TRBJ1-4, is KAGVTQTPRYLIKTRGQQVTLSCSPISGHRSVSWYQQTPGQGLQFLFEYFSETQRNKGNFPGRFSGRQFSNSRSEMNVSTLELGDSALYLCASSWGQATTNEKLFFGSGTQLSVL.